The present T cell receptor (beta chain) was sequenced within a study of cytomegalovirus exposure and HLA in healthy donors. About the study: A previous analysis identified fewer than 130 million unique TCR beta sequences derived from around 180 million T cells.

Per germline, CDR1 MNHNS and CDR2 SASEGT. Trimming stripped 6 bases from V and 1 base from J, with 15 bases between. CDR3 length equals 15 residues. PCR used 60 Vbeta primers and 13 Jbeta primers. Profiling relied on immunoSEQ multiplex PCR, and the TCRdb table lists in-frame clones only, not all of them. This table holds 150,000 to 250,000 clones. The donors were healthy bone marrow donors. The material sequenced was PBMCs. The V call is TRBV6-1, the J call TRBJ1-1; D perhaps matches TRBD1 (5 bases). This TCR came from a boy aged 5 to 17 in good health and CMV-seronegative. The CDR3 here is CASRAYPTGNTEAFF. CDR3 bases: TGTGCCAGCAGGGCTTACCCTACAGGGAACACTGAAGCTTTCTTT.